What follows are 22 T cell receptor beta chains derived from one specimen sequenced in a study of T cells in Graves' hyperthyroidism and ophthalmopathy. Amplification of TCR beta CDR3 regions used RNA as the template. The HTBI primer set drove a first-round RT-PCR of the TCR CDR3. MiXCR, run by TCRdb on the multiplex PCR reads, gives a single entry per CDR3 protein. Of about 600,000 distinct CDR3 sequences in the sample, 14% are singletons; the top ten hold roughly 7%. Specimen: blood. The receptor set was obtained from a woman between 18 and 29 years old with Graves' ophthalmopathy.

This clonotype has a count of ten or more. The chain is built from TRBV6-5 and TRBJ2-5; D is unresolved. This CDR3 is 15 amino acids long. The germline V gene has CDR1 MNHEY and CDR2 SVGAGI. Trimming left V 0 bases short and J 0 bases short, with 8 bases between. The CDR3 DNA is TGTGCCAGCAGTTACTCGCCGCCGTACCAAGAGACCCAGTACTTC. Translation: CASSYSPPYQETQYF.

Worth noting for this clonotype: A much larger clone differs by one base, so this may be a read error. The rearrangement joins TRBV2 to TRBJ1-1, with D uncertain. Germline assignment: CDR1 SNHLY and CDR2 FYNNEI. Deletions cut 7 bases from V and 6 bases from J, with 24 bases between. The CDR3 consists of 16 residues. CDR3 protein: CASTREWENLGAEAFF. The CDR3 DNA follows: TGTGCCAGCACACGAGAGTGGGAGAATCTAGGCGCTGAAGCTTTCTTT.

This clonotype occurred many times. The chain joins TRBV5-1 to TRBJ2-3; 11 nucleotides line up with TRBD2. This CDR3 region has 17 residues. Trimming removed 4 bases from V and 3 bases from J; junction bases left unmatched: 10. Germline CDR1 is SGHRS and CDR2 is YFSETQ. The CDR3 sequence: CASSHGTSGMLTDTQYF. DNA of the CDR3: TGCGCCAGCAGCCATGGGACTAGCGGTATGTTAACAGATACGCAGTATTTT.

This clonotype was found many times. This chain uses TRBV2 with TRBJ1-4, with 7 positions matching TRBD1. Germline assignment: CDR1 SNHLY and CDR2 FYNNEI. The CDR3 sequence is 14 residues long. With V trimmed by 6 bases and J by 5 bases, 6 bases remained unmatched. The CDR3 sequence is CASRRGQANEKLFF. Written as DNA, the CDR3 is TGTGCCAGCAGGAGGGGGCAGGCCAATGAAAAACTGTTTTTT.

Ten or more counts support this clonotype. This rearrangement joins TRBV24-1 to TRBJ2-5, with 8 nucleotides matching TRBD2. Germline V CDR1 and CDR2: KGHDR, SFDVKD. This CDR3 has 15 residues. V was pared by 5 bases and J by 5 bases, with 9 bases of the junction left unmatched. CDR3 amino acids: CATSVGTRGWETQYF. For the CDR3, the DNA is TGTGCCACCAGTGTCGGGACTAGAGGGTGGGAGACCCAGTACTTC.

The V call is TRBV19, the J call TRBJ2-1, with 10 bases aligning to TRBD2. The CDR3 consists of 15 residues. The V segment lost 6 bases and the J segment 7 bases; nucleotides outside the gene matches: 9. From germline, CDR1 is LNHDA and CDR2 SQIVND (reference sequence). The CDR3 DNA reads TGTGCCAGTAGAGACCTAGCGGGAGTTTTAAATGAGCAGTTCTTC. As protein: CASRDLAGVLNEQFF. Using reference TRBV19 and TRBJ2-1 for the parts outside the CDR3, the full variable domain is DGGITQSPKYLFRKEGQNVTLSCEQNLNHDAMYWYRQDPGQGLRLIYYSQIVNDFQKGDIAEGYSVSREKKESFPLTVTSAQKNPTAFYLCASRDLAGVLNEQFFGPGTRLTVL.

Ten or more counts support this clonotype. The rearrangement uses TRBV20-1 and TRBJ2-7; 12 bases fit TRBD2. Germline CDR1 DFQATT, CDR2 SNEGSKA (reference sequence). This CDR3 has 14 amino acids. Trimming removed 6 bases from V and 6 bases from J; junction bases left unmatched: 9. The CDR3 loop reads CSANPGTSGFEQYF. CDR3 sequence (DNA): TGCAGTGCAAACCCCGGGACTAGCGGGTTCGAGCAGTACTTC.

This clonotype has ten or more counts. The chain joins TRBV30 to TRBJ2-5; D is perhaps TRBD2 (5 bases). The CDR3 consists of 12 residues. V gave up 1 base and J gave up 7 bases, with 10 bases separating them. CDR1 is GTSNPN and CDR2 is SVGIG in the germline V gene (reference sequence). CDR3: CAWSGYEGTQYF. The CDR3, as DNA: TGTGCCTGGAGTGGTTATGAGGGGACCCAGTACTTC. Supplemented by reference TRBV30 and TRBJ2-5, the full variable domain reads SQTIHQWPATLVQPVGSPLSLECTVEGTSNPNLYWYRQAAGRGLQLLFYSVGIGQISSEVPQNLSASRPQDRQFILSSKKLLLSDSGFYLCAWSGYEGTQYFGPGTRLLVL.

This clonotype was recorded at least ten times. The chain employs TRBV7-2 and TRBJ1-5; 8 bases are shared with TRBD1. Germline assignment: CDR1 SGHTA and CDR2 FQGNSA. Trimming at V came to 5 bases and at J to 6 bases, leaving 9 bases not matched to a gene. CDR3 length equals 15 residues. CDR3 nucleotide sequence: TGTGCCAGCAGCCGCGGACAGGGAAGGGGTCAGCCCCAGCATTTT. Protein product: CASSRGQGRGQPQHF.

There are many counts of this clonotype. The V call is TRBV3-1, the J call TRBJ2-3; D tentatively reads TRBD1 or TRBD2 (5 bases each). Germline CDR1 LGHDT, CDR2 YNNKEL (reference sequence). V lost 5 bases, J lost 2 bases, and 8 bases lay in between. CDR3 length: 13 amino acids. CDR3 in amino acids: CASSRDPTDTQYF. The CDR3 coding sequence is TGTGCCAGCAGCAGGGACCCCACAGATACGCAGTATTTT.

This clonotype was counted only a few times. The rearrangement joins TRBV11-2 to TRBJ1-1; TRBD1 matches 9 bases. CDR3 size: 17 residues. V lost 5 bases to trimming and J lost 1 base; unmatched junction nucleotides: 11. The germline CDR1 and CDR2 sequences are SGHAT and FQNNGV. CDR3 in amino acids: CASSQVRGQGGNTEAFF. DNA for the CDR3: TGTGCCAGCAGCCAAGTAAGGGGACAGGGTGGGAACACTGAAGCTTTCTTT.

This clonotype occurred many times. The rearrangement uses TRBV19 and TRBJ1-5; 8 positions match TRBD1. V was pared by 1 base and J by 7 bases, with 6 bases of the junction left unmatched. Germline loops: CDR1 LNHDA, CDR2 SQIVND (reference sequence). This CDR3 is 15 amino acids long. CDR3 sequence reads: CASSIGDRTLQPQHF. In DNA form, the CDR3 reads TGTGCCAGTAGTATAGGGGACAGGACATTACAGCCCCAGCATTTT.

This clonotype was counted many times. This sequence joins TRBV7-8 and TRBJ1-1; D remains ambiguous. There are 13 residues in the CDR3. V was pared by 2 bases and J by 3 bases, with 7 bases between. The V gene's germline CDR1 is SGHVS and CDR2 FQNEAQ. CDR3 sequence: CASSLTQDTEAFF. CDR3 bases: TGTGCCAGCAGCTTAACTCAGGACACTGAAGCTTTCTTT.

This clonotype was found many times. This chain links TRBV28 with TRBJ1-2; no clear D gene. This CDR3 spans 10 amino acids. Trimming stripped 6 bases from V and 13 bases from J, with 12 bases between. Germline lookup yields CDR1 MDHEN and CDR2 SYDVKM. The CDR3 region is CASSSILFTF. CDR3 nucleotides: TGTGCCAGCAGCTCAATTTTGTTCACCTTC.

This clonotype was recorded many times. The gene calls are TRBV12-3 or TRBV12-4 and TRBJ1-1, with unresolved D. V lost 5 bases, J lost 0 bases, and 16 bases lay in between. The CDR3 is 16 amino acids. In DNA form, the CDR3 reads TGTGCCAGCAGTCATCCAACGGGATACATGAACACTGAAGCTTTCTTT. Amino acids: CASSHPTGYMNTEAFF.

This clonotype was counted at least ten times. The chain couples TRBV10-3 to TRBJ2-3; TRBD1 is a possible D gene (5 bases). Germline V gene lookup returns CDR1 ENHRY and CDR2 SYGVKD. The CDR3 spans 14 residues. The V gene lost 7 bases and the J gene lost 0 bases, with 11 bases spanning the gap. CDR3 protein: CAITQGTSTDTQYF. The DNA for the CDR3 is TGTGCCATCACCCAGGGAACTAGCACAGATACGCAGTATTTT.

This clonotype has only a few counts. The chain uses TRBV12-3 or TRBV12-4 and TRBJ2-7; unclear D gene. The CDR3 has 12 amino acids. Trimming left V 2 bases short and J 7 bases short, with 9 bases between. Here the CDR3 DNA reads TGTGCCAGCAGTTTAACGACGAGGGAGCAGTACTTC. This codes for CASSLTTREQYF.

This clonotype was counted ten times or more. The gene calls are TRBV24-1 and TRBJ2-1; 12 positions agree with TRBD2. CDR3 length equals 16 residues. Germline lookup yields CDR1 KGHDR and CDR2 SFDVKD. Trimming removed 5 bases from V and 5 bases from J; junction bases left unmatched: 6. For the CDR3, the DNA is TGTGCCACCAGTGGCGTGGGACTAGCGGGTAACAATGAGCAGTTCTTC. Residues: CATSGVGLAGNNEQFF.

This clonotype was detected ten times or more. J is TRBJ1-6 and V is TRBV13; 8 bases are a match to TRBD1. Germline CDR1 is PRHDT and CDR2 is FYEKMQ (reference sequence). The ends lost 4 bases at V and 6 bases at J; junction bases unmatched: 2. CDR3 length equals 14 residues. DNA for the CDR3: TGTGCCAGCAGCTCGGACAGGGCTAATTCACCCCTCCACTTT. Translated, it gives CASSSDRANSPLHF.

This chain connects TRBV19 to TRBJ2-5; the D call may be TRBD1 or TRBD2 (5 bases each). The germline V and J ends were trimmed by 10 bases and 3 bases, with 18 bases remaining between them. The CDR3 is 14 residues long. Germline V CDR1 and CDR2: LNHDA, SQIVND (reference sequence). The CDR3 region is CATRGASSKETQYF. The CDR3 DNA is TGTGCCACCAGAGGGGCGTCTAGCAAAGAGACCCAGTACTTC.

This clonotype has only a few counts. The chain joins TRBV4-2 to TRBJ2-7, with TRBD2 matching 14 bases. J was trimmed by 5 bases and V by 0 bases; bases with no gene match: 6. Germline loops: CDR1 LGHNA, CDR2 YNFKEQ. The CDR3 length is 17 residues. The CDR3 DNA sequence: TGTGCCAGCAGCCAAGAGGGACTAGCGGGGGTTCCGGACGAGCAGTACTTC. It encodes CASSQEGLAGVPDEQYF.

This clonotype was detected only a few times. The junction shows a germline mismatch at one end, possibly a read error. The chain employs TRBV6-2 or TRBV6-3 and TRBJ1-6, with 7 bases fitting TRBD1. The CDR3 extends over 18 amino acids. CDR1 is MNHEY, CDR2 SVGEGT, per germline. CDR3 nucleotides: TGTGCCAGCAGTTACTCGACGAGGGGGCGCCGAGGAAATTCACCCCCCCACTTT. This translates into CASSYSTRGRRGNSPPHF.